The clone carrying this T cell receptor (beta chain) was counted once. The source of the sample is a study of CD8 T cells in Susac syndrome. RNA amounts of roughly 0.45 to 1 ug underwent reverse transcription with random hexamers. Each CDR3 protein is one row after TCRdb ran MiXCR on the immunoSEQ multiplex PCR reads. The profile shows approximately 150,000 distinct CDR3 sequences, around 93% of them singletons. V was shortened by 1 base and J by 5 bases, with 19 bases between the two germline ends. Looked up from germline, CDR1 is SGDLS and CDR2 is YYNGEE. This CDR3 is built from 16 residues. The sequenced sample was CD4+ T cells from PBMCs. This sequence was found in a human donor in good health. This chain connects TRBV9 to TRBJ2-7, with D tentatively TRBD1 (5 bases). CDR3 loop: CASSVSTGEPSHEQYF. Written as DNA, the CDR3 is TGTGCCAGCAGCGTATCCACAGGAGAACCTTCTCACGAGCAGTACTTC.